Reported below is one T cell receptor (beta chain). Regarding time point: persistent/refractory GD, antithyroid drugs over 5 years with positive TRAb. The TCR library used RNA extracted from PBMCs. The data stem from a study of regulatory T cells in long-lasting Graves disease. Relying on iRepertoire HTBI primers and Arm-PCR of CDR3 regions, the team built TCR beta libraries. One entry per CDR3 protein results from TCRdb running MiXCR on the multiplex PCR reads. The sample consists of almost 350,000 distinct CDR3 sequences, about 19% of them appearing once. The CDR3 consists of 15 residues. The V end was cut by 0 bases, the J end by 5 bases, with 11 bases between. The germline V gene has CDR1 SGHRS and CDR2 YFSETQ.

The TCR was taken from a female donor with Graves disease. The V and J genes are TRBV5-1 and TRBJ1-4; TRBD1 might be the D (5 bases). The input for sequencing was peripheral blood mononuclear cells (PBMCs), taken when the disease was refractory, from a patient treated with antithyroid drugs. For the CDR3, the DNA is TGCGCCAGCAGCTTGGGGACGGACAAAAATGAAAAACTGTTTTTT. Its translation is CASSLGTDKNEKLFF.